This is a list of T cell receptor beta chains from one sample in a study of shared clonotypes between healthy human individuals. Measured with immunoSEQ multiplex PCR; TCRdb has only the in-frame clones, and not every one. The sample lists about 820,000 clones; over 90% were seen once. Sequenced sample: naive CD8+ T cells sorted from blood. These receptors were obtained from a man younger than 40 in good health. Both conserved end residues are part of each CDR3. A D gene is named only where the DNA matches it firmly. Not all rows give a size; the values are once, few, many and, for expanded clones, a class.

cdr3_aa | cdr3_nt | clone_size | d_call | j_call | v_call
CASSGSGGTDTQYF | TGTGCCAGCAGTGGCAGCGGGGGCACAGATACGCAGTATTTT | NA | TRBD2 | TRBJ2-3 | TRBV2
CASSTITGGLLGEQYF | TGTGCCAGCAGCACCATTACGGGAGGGCTCCTAGGAGAGCAGTACTTC | NA | TRBD2 | TRBJ2-7 | TRBV5-4
CASSYLGSTDTQYF | TGTGCCAGCAGTTATCTGGGTAGCACAGATACGCAGTATTTT | NA | NA | TRBJ2-3 | TRBV6-6
CASSLLLAGAYEQYF | TGTGCCAGCAGTTTATTACTAGCGGGAGCCTACGAGCAGTACTTC | NA | TRBD2 | TRBJ2-7 | TRBV28
CASSYRSGTGDYEQYF | TGTGCCAGCAGTTACCGCTCAGGGACAGGGGACTACGAGCAGTACTTC | NA | TRBD1 | TRBJ2-7 | TRBV6-5
CASSVAGDIYEQYF | TGTGCCAGCAGTGTTGCGGGAGATATCTACGAGCAGTACTTC | NA | TRBD2 | TRBJ2-7 | TRBV6-1
CASRLTGATNEKLFF | TGTGCCAGCAGACTCACAGGGGCAACTAATGAAAAACTGTTTTTT | once | TRBD1 | TRBJ1-4 | TRBV27
CAMDYAIVYEQYF | TGTGCCATGGACTATGCTATTGTCTACGAGCAGTACTTC | once | NA | TRBJ2-7 | TRBV30
CASSATGLATQETQYF | TGTGCCAGCAGCGCCACGGGACTAGCGACACAAGAGACCCAGTACTTC | NA | TRBD2 | TRBJ2-5 | TRBV7-9
CASRSPRGGFGNTIYF | TGTGCCAGCCGTTCCCCGAGAGGGGGCTTCGGAAACACCATATATTTT | NA | TRBD1 | TRBJ1-3 | TRBV7-6
CASSDGSPLSYEQYF | TGTGCCAGCAGCGACGGCAGTCCTCTGTCCTACGAGCAGTACTTC | NA | NA | TRBJ2-7 | TRBV6-1
CASSRTGMNTEAFF | TGTGCCAGCTCAAGGACAGGGATGAACACTGAAGCTTTCTTT | NA | TRBD1 | TRBJ1-1 | TRBV18
CASRDPVATPSPLNEQFF | TGTGCCAGCAGAGACCCAGTGGCTACCCCTTCACCGCTCAATGAGCAGTTCTTC | NA | NA | TRBJ2-1 | TRBV2
CASSSVTDTQYF | TGTGCCAGCAGCTCCGTAACAGATACGCAGTATTTT | NA | NA | TRBJ2-3 | TRBV7-2
CASSKNVDPFHKYEQYF | TGTGCCAGCAGCAAAAACGTCGATCCATTTCACAAATACGAGCAGTACTTC | NA | NA | TRBJ2-7 | TRBV21-1
CASRTIQGDRDSSNEKLFF | TGTGCCAGCAGAACCATCCAGGGGGACAGGGATAGTTCTAATGAAAAACTGTTTTTT | NA | TRBD1 | TRBJ1-4 | TRBV27
CASSRYGGGQETQYF | TGTGCCAGCAGCCGATACGGGGGAGGCCAAGAGACCCAGTACTTC | NA | NA | TRBJ2-5 | TRBV9
CASSDLAYEQYF | TGTGCCAGCAGTGACCTCGCCTACGAGCAGTACTTC | NA | NA | TRBJ2-7 | TRBV2
CASSIGTGDMTYEQYF | TGTGCCAGTAGTATTGGGACAGGGGATATGACCTACGAGCAGTACTTC | NA | TRBD1 | TRBJ2-7 | TRBV19
CASLTGTGKPGELFF | TGTGCCAGCTTAACCGGGACAGGGAAACCCGGGGAGCTGTTTTTT | NA | TRBD1 | TRBJ2-2 | TRBV6-5
CASSLANTGELFF | TGTGCCAGCAGCTTAGCGAACACCGGGGAGCTGTTTTTT | NA | NA | TRBJ2-2 | TRBV13
CASRTGTGGSYEQYF | TGTGCCAGCAGAACCGGGACAGGGGGCTCCTACGAGCAGTACTTC | once | TRBD1 | TRBJ2-7 | TRBV27
CASSPILASYEQYF | TGCGCCAGCAGCCCAATCCTAGCCTCCTACGAGCAGTACTTC | NA | NA | TRBJ2-7 | TRBV5-1